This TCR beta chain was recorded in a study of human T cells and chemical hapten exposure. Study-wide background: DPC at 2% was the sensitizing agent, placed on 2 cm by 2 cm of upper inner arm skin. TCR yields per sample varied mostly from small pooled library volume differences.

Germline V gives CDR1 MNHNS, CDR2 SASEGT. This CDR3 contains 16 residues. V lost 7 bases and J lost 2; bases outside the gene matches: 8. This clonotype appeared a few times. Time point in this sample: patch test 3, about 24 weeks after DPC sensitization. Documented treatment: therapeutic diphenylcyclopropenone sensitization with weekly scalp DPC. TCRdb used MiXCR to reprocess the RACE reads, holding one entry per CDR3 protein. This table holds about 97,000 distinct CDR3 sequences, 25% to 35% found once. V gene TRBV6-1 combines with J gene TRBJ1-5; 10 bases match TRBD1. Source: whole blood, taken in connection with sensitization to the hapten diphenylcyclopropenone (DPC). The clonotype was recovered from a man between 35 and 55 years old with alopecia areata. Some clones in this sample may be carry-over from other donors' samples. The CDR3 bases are TGTGCCAGCACTACCCGGACAGGGGGAGGCAATCAGCCCCAGCATTTT. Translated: CASTTRTGGGNQPQHF.